Listed below are T cell receptor beta chains from one sample, sequenced in a study of shared clonotypes between healthy human individuals. Using immunoSEQ multiplex PCR, the repertoire was profiled, and TCRdb retains in-frame clones only, with some absent. Here the sample spans approximately 2,000,000 clones, roughly 93% being singletons. Material for sequencing was naive CD8+ T cells from PBMCs. All receptors derive from a man in his late teens or twenties in good health. Some clones in this sample may be carry-over from other donors' samples. Each CDR3 is given with its conserved first and last residue. D genes are given only for firm matches. Where a row states a size, it is once, few, many or the class of an expanded clone; other rows omit it.

j_gene: TRBJ2-1; v_gene: TRBV7-2; d_gene: TRBD2; abundance: .; len: 17; CDR3nt: TGTGCCAGCAGCCCGAGACCGGGACTAGCGGTATACAATGAGCAGTTCTTC; CDR3aa: CASSPRPGLAVYNEQFF
j_gene: TRBJ2-1; v_gene: TRBV5-1; d_gene: .; abundance: .; len: 22; CDR3nt: TGCGCCAGCAGCTTGGCTTTGGCCCCCGCGGCGCATGAAGGGGGCTCCTACAATGAGCAGTTCTTC; CDR3aa: CASSLALAPAAHEGGSYNEQFF
j_gene: TRBJ2-6; v_gene: TRBV27; d_gene: .; abundance: .; len: 18; CDR3nt: TGTGCCAGCAGTTCACAAAACCGCCCCGCACCTGGGGCCAACGTCCTGACTTTC; CDR3aa: CASSSQNRPAPGANVLTF
j_gene: TRBJ1-1; v_gene: TRBV19; d_gene: .; abundance: .; len: 16; CDR3nt: TGTGCCAGTTTCCTGACTCCTTTTGGGATCAACACTGAAGCTTTCTTT; CDR3aa: CASFLTPFGINTEAFF
j_gene: TRBJ2-7; v_gene: TRBV4-1; d_gene: TRBD2; abundance: .; len: 16; CDR3nt: TGCGCCAGCAGCCAAGATCTCAGGACTAGCCGCTACGAGCAGTACTTC; CDR3aa: CASSQDLRTSRYEQYF
j_gene: TRBJ1-1; v_gene: TRBV6-5; d_gene: .; abundance: .; len: 15; CDR3nt: TGTGCCAGCAGTTACGAGGGGAGGAGTGACACTGAAGCTTTCTTT; CDR3aa: CASSYEGRSDTEAFF
j_gene: TRBJ2-6; v_gene: TRBV10-3; d_gene: TRBD1; abundance: .; len: 21; CDR3nt: TGTGCCATCAGTGAGTCGGGACAGGGGGCAAATATCCAAGCTGGGGCCAACGTCCTGACTTTC; CDR3aa: CAISESGQGANIQAGANVLTF
j_gene: TRBJ2-1; v_gene: TRBV7-3; d_gene: .; abundance: .; len: 17; CDR3nt: TGTGCCAGCAGCTTAAACTCCGGGAGCTCCTCCTACAATGAGCAGTTCTTC; CDR3aa: CASSLNSGSSSYNEQFF
j_gene: TRBJ2-6; v_gene: TRBV27; d_gene: .; abundance: .; len: 15; CDR3nt: TGTGCCAGCAGTTTATTCCGGTCTGGGGCCAACGTCCTGACTTTC; CDR3aa: CASSLFRSGANVLTF
j_gene: TRBJ2-1; v_gene: TRBV4-1; d_gene: .; abundance: .; len: 14; CDR3nt: TGCGCCAGCAGCCATCAAGGGGCTTACAATGAGCAGTTCTTC; CDR3aa: CASSHQGAYNEQFF
j_gene: TRBJ2-7; v_gene: TRBV27; d_gene: TRBD2; abundance: .; len: 17; CDR3nt: TGTGCCAGCAGTCATGTGGGTATAGCGGGAGGCTTGTACGAGCAGTACTTC; CDR3aa: CASSHVGIAGGLYEQYF
j_gene: TRBJ2-5; v_gene: TRBV7-2; d_gene: .; abundance: .; len: 12; CDR3nt: TGTGCCAGCAGCAAGACAGGAGAGACCCAGTACTTC; CDR3aa: CASSKTGETQYF
j_gene: TRBJ2-7; v_gene: TRBV28; d_gene: .; abundance: .; len: 18; CDR3nt: TGTGCCAGCAGCCTAGGGCCGGGGGTGGTATTCGGGTCCCCGCTTGAGTACTTC; CDR3aa: CASSLGPGVVFGSPLEYF
j_gene: TRBJ1-5; v_gene: TRBV28; d_gene: .; abundance: .; len: 15; CDR3nt: TGTGCCAGCAGTTTAAGGACAGCCCTCAATCAGCCCCAGCATTTT; CDR3aa: CASSLRTALNQPQHF
j_gene: TRBJ2-7; v_gene: TRBV4-3; d_gene: .; abundance: .; len: 14; CDR3nt: TGCGCCAGCAGCCCCTGGGGCCGCTCCTACGAGCAGTACTTC; CDR3aa: CASSPWGRSYEQYF
j_gene: TRBJ2-1; v_gene: TRBV4-3; d_gene: .; abundance: .; len: 14; CDR3nt: TGCGCCAGCAGCCAAGCACTCCGGGGGTCTGAGCAGTTCTTC; CDR3aa: CASSQALRGSEQFF
j_gene: TRBJ2-1; v_gene: TRBV28; d_gene: TRBD2; abundance: .; len: 16; CDR3nt: TGTGCCAGCAGTCTGACACTAGCGGTCACCTACAATGAGCAGTTCTTC; CDR3aa: CASSLTLAVTYNEQFF
j_gene: TRBJ2-4; v_gene: TRBV19; d_gene: .; abundance: .; len: 14; CDR3nt: TGTGCCAGTAGTATTATGGGACTCGCGGACATTCAGTACTTC; CDR3aa: CASSIMGLADIQYF
j_gene: TRBJ2-7; v_gene: TRBV9; d_gene: TRBD2; abundance: .; len: 15; CDR3nt: TGTGCCAGCAGCCCACTAGCGGGAATTTCCCACGAGCAGTACTTC; CDR3aa: CASSPLAGISHEQYF
j_gene: TRBJ2-1; v_gene: TRBV29-1; d_gene: TRBD2; abundance: .; len: 12; CDR3nt: TGCTGGGCTAGCGGCCAAGGCAATGAGCAGTTCTTC; CDR3aa: CWASGQGNEQFF
j_gene: TRBJ2-7; v_gene: TRBV4-1; d_gene: .; abundance: .; len: 15; CDR3nt: TGCGCCAGCAGCCAAGTCTTGGGCATAAGTTACGAGCAGTACTTC; CDR3aa: CASSQVLGISYEQYF
j_gene: TRBJ1-4; v_gene: TRBV28; d_gene: .; abundance: .; len: 14; CDR3nt: TGTGCCAGCACCCTAGCCCGGGTAGCTGAAAAACTGTTTTTT; CDR3aa: CASTLARVAEKLFF
j_gene: TRBJ2-7; v_gene: TRBV13; d_gene: TRBD2; abundance: .; len: 15; CDR3nt: TGTGCCAGCAGCGCTAGCGGGAGGCCCTCCTACGAGCAGTACTTC; CDR3aa: CASSASGRPSYEQYF
j_gene: TRBJ1-1; v_gene: TRBV5-1; d_gene: .; abundance: .; len: 16; CDR3nt: TGCGCCAGCAGCTTTACGGCCGTCCGGTTGGGCACTGAAGCTTTCTTT; CDR3aa: CASSFTAVRLGTEAFF
j_gene: TRBJ2-5; v_gene: TRBV5-5; d_gene: .; abundance: .; len: 15; CDR3nt: TGTGCCAGCAGCCGCGAGCTGGGCCAGTTAGAGACCCAGTACTTC; CDR3aa: CASSRELGQLETQYF
j_gene: TRBJ2-1; v_gene: TRBV30; d_gene: .; abundance: once; len: 15; CDR3nt: TGTGCCTGGGATGGGGGCGTTAGCTCCTACAATGAGCAGTTCTTC; CDR3aa: CAWDGGVSSYNEQFF